This T cell receptor (beta chain) comes out of a study of blood T cell repertoires in COVID-19. Looking at the study overall: Some COVID-19 samples were acute and others convalescent; all came from the United States, Italy and Spain.

The CDR3 has 12 residues. Germline assignment: CDR1 MNHEY and CDR2 SMNVEV (reference sequence). V lost 4 bases, J lost 6 bases, and 10 bases lay in between. Individuals drawn from 24 US areas were about 18 to 100 years old. Recovery meant two consecutive negative NP/OP PCR tests, professional clearance, or resolved symptoms. Per the original methods: Nucleated cell number was recorded as an estimate derived from reference gene primer amplification. Produced via immunoSEQ multiplex PCR; TCRdb's table is partial and in-frame only. The V and J calls and the clone size are those of that table, but D and trimming were determined from the DNA. The sample records roughly 180,000 clones, 82% being singletons.

This rearrangement joins TRBV27 to TRBJ2-7, with D perhaps TRBD1 (5 bases). The receptor was derived from a man aged 50 to 59 who had recovered from COVID-19. Sample: PBMCs or T cells enriched from blood (not recorded which). CDR3 loop: CASSSQGREQYF. The CDR3 DNA follows: TGTGCCAGCAGTTCTCAGGGTCGCGAGCAGTACTTC.